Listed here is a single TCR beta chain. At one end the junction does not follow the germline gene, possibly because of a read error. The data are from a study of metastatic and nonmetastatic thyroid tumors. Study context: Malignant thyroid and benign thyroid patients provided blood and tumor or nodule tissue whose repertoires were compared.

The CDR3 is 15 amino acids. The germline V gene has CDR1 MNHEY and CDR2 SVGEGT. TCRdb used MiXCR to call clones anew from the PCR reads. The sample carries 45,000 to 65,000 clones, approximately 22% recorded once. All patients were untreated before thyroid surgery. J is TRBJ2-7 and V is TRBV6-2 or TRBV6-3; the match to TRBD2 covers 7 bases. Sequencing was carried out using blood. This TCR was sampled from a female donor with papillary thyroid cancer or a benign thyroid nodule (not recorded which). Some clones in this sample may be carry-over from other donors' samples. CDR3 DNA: TGTCCCAGCAGTTTACCAAGCGGGAACTTTTACGAGAAGTACTTC. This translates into CPSSLPSGNFYEKYF.